This T cell receptor beta chain was sequenced during a study of OX40 agonist ivuxolimab in advanced cancers. Study-level information: Males comprised around four fifths of the group, whose mean age was approximately 62 years (range roughly 20 to 90). Three individuals attained partial responses, comprising one hepatocellular carcinoma case and two cutaneous melanoma cases. Previous treatment with anti-PD-1, anti-PD-L1 or anti-CTLA-4 therapy was allowed; under 50% had received some.

Study observations and caveats: In the 0.1-3.0 mg/kg groups, partial responders showed among the lowest expansion.

Repertoires were generated with immunoSEQ multiplex PCR, while TCRdb's copy carries only in-frame clones and drops some. This sample carries 48,000 or so clones, over 85% of them seen once, and the ten largest clones take around 50%. About this clone itself: The antigen remains undetermined.

The sequences come from CD4+ or CD8+ T cells sorted from blood, collected in a trial of the OX40 agonist ivuxolimab. The TCR comes from an adult with an advanced solid tumor such as melanoma, head and neck, liver or kidney cancer.

The CDR3 nucleotides are TGTGCCAGCAGTTTTGGTGGTATTCTATCGGGTAATTCACCCCTCCACTTT. Protein: CASSFGGILSGNSPLHF. The V and J genes are TRBV27 and TRBJ1-6; unclear D gene. V gave up 3 bases and J gave up 6 bases, with 18 bases separating them. Germline CDR1 MNHEY, CDR2 SMNVEV (reference sequence). The CDR3 consists of 17 residues.